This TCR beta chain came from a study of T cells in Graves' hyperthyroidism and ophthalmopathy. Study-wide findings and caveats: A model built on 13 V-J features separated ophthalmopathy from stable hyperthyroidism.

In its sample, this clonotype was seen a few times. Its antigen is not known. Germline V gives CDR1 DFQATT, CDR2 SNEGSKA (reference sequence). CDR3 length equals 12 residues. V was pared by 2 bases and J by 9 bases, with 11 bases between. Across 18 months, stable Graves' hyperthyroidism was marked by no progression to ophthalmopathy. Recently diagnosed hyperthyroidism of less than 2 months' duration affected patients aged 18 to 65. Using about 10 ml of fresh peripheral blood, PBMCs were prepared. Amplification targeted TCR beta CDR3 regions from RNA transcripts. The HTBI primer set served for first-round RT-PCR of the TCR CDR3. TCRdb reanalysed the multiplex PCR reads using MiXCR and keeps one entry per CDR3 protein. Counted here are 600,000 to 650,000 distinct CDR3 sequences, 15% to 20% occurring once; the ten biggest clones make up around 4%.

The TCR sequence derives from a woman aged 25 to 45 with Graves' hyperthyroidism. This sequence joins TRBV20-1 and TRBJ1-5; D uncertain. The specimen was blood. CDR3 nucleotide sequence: TGCAGTGCTAGACACGGTGTTGGGCCCCAGCATTTT. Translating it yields CSARHGVGPQHF.